The 23 T cell receptor beta chains listed next were all sequenced from one sample in a study of T cells in Graves' hyperthyroidism and ophthalmopathy. TCR beta CDR3 regions were amplified from RNA transcripts. Primed by the HTBI set, a first-round RT-PCR was run on the TCR CDR3. TCRdb reprocessed the multiplex PCR reads with MiXCR, giving one entry per CDR3 protein. This table has about 640,000 distinct CDR3 sequences, less than 25% appearing once. Sequences were obtained from blood. Source of these receptors: a man between 25 and 39 years old with Graves' ophthalmopathy.

In its sample, this clonotype was seen once. The chain employs TRBV29-1 and TRBJ2-1; 8 bases align to TRBD2. CDR3 length equals 14 residues. The germline V gene has CDR1 SQVTM and CDR2 ANQGSEA. With 0 bases clipped from V and 10 bases from J, the junction kept 8 bases outside the gene matches. Here the CDR3 reads CSVEDPLGGEEQFF. In DNA, the CDR3 is TGCAGCGTTGAAGATCCTCTCGGGGGGGAGGAGCAGTTCTTC.

In this sample, this clonotype turned up many times. This chain links TRBV30 with TRBJ2-1, with TRBD1 identical over 8 bases. The trim removed 3 bases at V and 3 bases at J, leaving 10 bases unmatched. Germline loops: CDR1 GTSNPN, CDR2 SVGIG (reference sequence). This CDR3 has 16 residues. CDR3 region: CAWSALGTGFYNEQFF. The CDR3 nucleotides read TGTGCCTGGAGCGCACTAGGGACAGGATTCTACAATGAGCAGTTCTTC.

The chain is built from TRBV28 and TRBJ2-3, with D perhaps matching TRBD2 (6 bases). Germline V gene sequence: CDR1 MDHEN, CDR2 SYDVKM. V was trimmed by 3 bases and J by 4 bases, leaving 11 bases between them. The CDR3 length is 14 residues. The CDR3, as DNA: TGTGCCAGCAGTTTCTCGGGGGAGTCAGATACGCAGTATTTT. This translates into CASSFSGESDTQYF.

The rearrangement links TRBV11-2 to TRBJ2-1; the D is unclear. Trimming took off 0 bases at V and 1 base at J, with 7 bases between the two ends. This CDR3 contains 15 residues. CDR1 is SGHAT and CDR2 is FQNNGV in the germline V gene. This chain's CDR3 is CASSLDGRSYNEQFF. CDR3 in DNA: TGTGCCAGCAGCTTAGATGGGCGATCCTACAATGAGCAGTTCTTC.

The chain is built from TRBV27 and TRBJ2-1; maybe TRBD2 (6 bases). The V gene's germline CDR1 is MNHEY and CDR2 SMNVEV (reference sequence). The ends were cut back, 5 bases at V and 3 bases at J, with 14 bases in the middle. This CDR3 spans 15 amino acids. CDR3 DNA sequence: TGTGCCAGCAGTACGGGACTCTACGACTACAATGAGCAGTTCTTC. Translating it yields CASSTGLYDYNEQFF.

This clonotype was counted many times. V and J are TRBV28 and TRBJ1-1; D unclear. The CDR3 extends over 14 amino acids. From germline, CDR1 is MDHEN and CDR2 SYDVKM. V gave up 2 bases and J gave up 1 base, with 8 bases separating them. The CDR3 loop is CASSLTVRNTEAFF. Written as DNA, the CDR3 is TGTGCCAGCAGTTTAACAGTTAGGAACACTGAAGCTTTCTTT.

This clonotype was seen just once. The chain recombines TRBV24-1 with TRBJ2-1; TRBD2 aligns across 11 bases. Unmatched junction bases numbered 5, after V lost 4 bases and J lost 4 bases. This CDR3 has 16 residues. Germline V gives CDR1 KGHDR, CDR2 SFDVKD. The CDR3 here is CATSDKTSGVYNEQFF. For the CDR3, the DNA is TGTGCCACCAGTGACAAGACTAGCGGGGTTTACAATGAGCAGTTCTTC.

The V call is TRBV18, the J call TRBJ2-7, with 9 positions matching TRBD1. CDR1 and CDR2 from the germline V gene are KGHSH and LQKENI. The trim removed 8 bases at V and 5 bases at J, leaving 10 bases unmatched. This CDR3 region has 14 residues. The CDR3 here is CASHLGTGYDEQYF. CDR3 sequence (DNA): TGTGCCAGCCACTTAGGGACAGGGTACGACGAGCAGTACTTC.

This clonotype was counted ten times or more. V usage is TRBV5-1 and J usage is TRBJ1-1; D is undetermined. V dropped 0 bases and J dropped 0 bases, with 9 bases sitting between them. This CDR3 spans 15 amino acids. Germline V gene data show CDR1 as SGHRS and CDR2 as YFSETQ. The CDR3 is CASSLEEGLNTEAFF. CDR3 coding DNA: TGCGCCAGCAGCTTGGAGGAGGGATTGAACACTGAAGCTTTCTTT.

In its sample, this clonotype was seen a few times. The chain joins TRBV29-1 to TRBJ2-5, with a possible D match to TRBD2 (5 bases). The ends were cut back, 5 bases at V and 7 bases at J, with 14 bases in the middle. The CDR3 is 12 residues long. Germline loops: CDR1 SQVTM, CDR2 ANQGSEA. The CDR3 DNA reads as TGCAGCGTTACCGTCCGGGGTGGGACCCAGTACTTC. Residues: CSVTVRGGTQYF.

This clonotype came up a few times. V is TRBV11-1 and J is TRBJ2-3; D possibly corresponds to TRBD2 (6 bases). The germline V gene has CDR1 SGHAT and CDR2 FQDESV (reference sequence). With 1 base removed from V and 0 bases from J, the gap between germline ends came to 17 bases. The CDR3 length is 18 residues. The CDR3 region is CASSLEAHGGPSTDTQYF. CDR3 in DNA: TGTGCCAGCAGCTTAGAGGCCCACGGGGGTCCCAGCACAGATACGCAGTATTTT.

This clonotype was detected ten times or more. The rearrangement uses TRBV12-3 or TRBV12-4 and TRBJ2-7; 10 bases are a match to TRBD1. The CDR3 runs 14 residues. V dropped 5 bases and J dropped 4; count of bases not matched to a gene: 5. CDR3 protein: CASSPGTGEYEQYF. The CDR3 nucleotides are TGTGCCAGCAGTCCCGGGACAGGGGAATACGAGCAGTACTTC.

This clonotype was detected ten times or more. J is TRBJ1-4 and V is TRBV5-1; TRBD1 matches 7 bases. Germline-derived CDR1 and CDR2 are SGHRS and YFSETQ. The CDR3 runs to 17 residues. The J segment lost 0 bases and the V segment lost 3 bases, leaving 8 bases of the junction unmatched. In nucleotides, the CDR3 is TGCGCCAGCAGCTCAACAGGGGCTCTTGCAACTAATGAAAAACTGTTTTTT. Its translation: CASSSTGALATNEKLFF. Full variable domain (missing parts from reference TRBV5-1 and TRBJ1-4): KAGVTQTPRYLIKTRGQQVTLSCSPISGHRSVSWYQQTPGQGLQFLFEYFSETQRNKGNFPGRFSGRQFSNSRSEMNVSTLELGDSALYLCASSSTGALATNEKLFFGSGTQLSVL.

This clonotype appeared a few times. The chain joins TRBV3-1 to TRBJ1-5; D remains ambiguous. CDR3 length: 16 residues. V lost 9 bases, J lost 0 bases, and 18 bases lay in between. CDR1 and CDR2 (germline): LGHDT, YNNKEL (reference sequence). CDR3 residues: CASRGSGKYSNQPQHF. CDR3 coding DNA: TGTGCCAGTCGAGGGTCAGGCAAATATAGCAATCAGCCCCAGCATTTT.

This clonotype was detected a few times. The chain joins TRBV6-2 or TRBV6-3 to TRBJ2-1, with 9 bases lining up with TRBD1. The CDR3 is 15 residues long. V gave up 6 bases and J gave up 5 bases; unmatched junction bases: 8. The germline V gene has CDR1 MNHEY and CDR2 SVGEGT. CDR3 sequence: CASRLHRGRDNEQFF. CDR3 DNA sequence: TGTGCCAGCAGACTACACAGGGGGCGGGACAATGAGCAGTTCTTC.

This clonotype was counted ten times or more. V gene TRBV7-3 combines with J gene TRBJ2-7, with 8 bases matching TRBD1. The germline V gene encodes CDR1 SGHTA and CDR2 FQGTGA. The CDR3 has 15 amino acids. Losses at the gene ends were 5 bases for V and 2 bases for J; bases not matched to a gene: 8. DNA of the CDR3: TGTGCCAGCAGCAGTGCAGGGGGCGCAGCCTACGAGCAGTACTTC. Protein product: CASSSAGGAAYEQYF. Filled out from reference TRBV7-3 and TRBJ2-7, the complete variable domain reads GAGVSQTPSNKVTEKGKYVELRCDPISGHTALYWYRQSLGQGPEFLIYFQGTGAADDSGLPNDRFFAVRPEGSVSTLKIQRTERGDSAVYLCASSSAGGAAYEQYFGPGTRLTVT.

This clonotype was counted at least ten times. The chain uses TRBV2 and TRBJ2-3; 9 bases fit TRBD2. With 2 bases clipped from V and 2 bases from J, the junction kept 2 bases outside the gene matches. The CDR3 has 15 amino acids. From germline, CDR1 is SNHLY and CDR2 FYNNEI. In DNA, the CDR3 is TGTGCCAGCAGTGAAACTAGCGGGCCCACAGATACGCAGTATTTT. Amino acids: CASSETSGPTDTQYF.

This clonotype came up many times. The rearrangement joins TRBV28 to TRBJ1-4; TRBD1 agrees at 7 bases. The CDR3 spans 15 residues. V lost 7 bases to trimming and J lost 4 bases; unmatched junction nucleotides: 9. Germline V gene data show CDR1 as MDHEN and CDR2 as SYDVKM. The CDR3 DNA sequence: TGTGCCAGCACAAGAACAGGGGACTATAATGAAAAACTGTTTTTT. It yields the protein CASTRTGDYNEKLFF. Full variable domain (missing parts from reference TRBV28 and TRBJ1-4): DVKVTQSSRYLVKRTGEKVFLECVQDMDHENMFWYRQDPGLGLRLIYFSYDVKMKEKGDIPEGYSVSREKKERFSLILESASTNQTSMYLCASTRTGDYNEKLFFGSGTQLSVL.

Many counts were recorded for this clonotype. V and J are TRBV12-3 or TRBV12-4 and TRBJ1-5; D gene ambiguous. V was pared by 2 bases and J by 9 bases, with 17 bases between. The CDR3 consists of 15 residues. The chain's CDR3 is CASSLIGEGSSPQHF. For the CDR3, the DNA is TGTGCCAGCAGTTTAATTGGTGAGGGATCCTCGCCCCAGCATTTT.

The CDR3 sequence: CASSLGFGTNYEQYF. For the CDR3, the DNA is TGTGCCAGCAGCTTGGGTTTCGGGACCAACTACGAGCAGTACTTC. This chain uses TRBV5-4 with TRBJ2-7; TRBD1 or TRBD2 may be the D gene (5 bases each). Trimming removed 0 bases from V and 3 bases from J, with 13 bases in between. This CDR3 is built from 15 residues. Per the germline V gene, CDR1 is SGHNT and CDR2 is YYREEE (reference sequence).

The rearrangement links TRBV12-3 or TRBV12-4 to TRBJ2-6; possibly TRBD1 or TRBD2 for D (5 bases each). The ends were cut back, 6 bases at V and 0 bases at J, with 18 bases in the middle. The CDR3 runs to 18 residues. CDR3 coding DNA: TGTGCCAGCAGGCGCACTGTCGGGGCCGGCTCTGGGGCCAACGTCCTGACTTTC. Its protein product is CASRRTVGAGSGANVLTF.

This clonotype was seen more than once but under ten times. The CDR3 nucleotides read TGTGCCAGCAGCCGACCGAGCGGGAGGGCCAGTGGAGTTTACGAGCAGTACTTC. It codes for CASSRPSGRASGVYEQYF. The V call is TRBV28, the J call TRBJ2-7, with 10 bases identical to TRBD2. V was pared by 6 bases and J by 4 bases, with 18 bases of the junction left unmatched. Germline-derived CDR1 and CDR2 are MDHEN and SYDVKM. The CDR3 covers 18 residues.

This clonotype was seen a handful of times. This CDR3 is CASSPGLAGGPGNIQYF. Written as DNA, the CDR3 is TGTGCCAGCAGCCCGGGACTAGCGGGAGGGCCGGGAAACATTCAGTACTTC. The gene calls are TRBV7-8 and TRBJ2-4, with TRBD2 identical over 16 bases. The CDR3 is 17 residues long. CDR1 is SGHVS and CDR2 is FQNEAQ in the germline V gene. Trimming removed 5 bases from V and 6 bases from J; junction bases left unmatched: 7.